One and the same sample provided the 25 T cell receptor beta chains below, sequenced in a study of CD8 T cells in ankylosing spondylitis. Study-wide results and limits: About 8 highly homologous variants made up a TCR beta motif, and this motif appeared characteristic of ankylosing spondylitis blood.

TCRdb itself ran the 5' RACE reads through MiXCR, one entry per CDR3 protein. The sample carries around 490,000 distinct CDR3 sequences, roughly 5% recorded once. Their target antigens are unknown. The sequenced sample consisted of blood, either unsorted or a sorted T cell fraction (not recorded which). All receptors come from a male donor with ankylosing spondylitis.

This clonotype was seen many times. The chain uses TRBV4-1 and TRBJ1-2; tentatively, D is TRBD1 (6 bases). This CDR3 contains 15 residues. Per the germline V gene, CDR1 is MGHRA and CDR2 is YSYEKL. V lost 2 bases and J lost 2, with 12 bases in between. CDR3 DNA sequence: TGCGCCAGCAGCCAACCGTTGCAGGGGAACTATGGCTACACCTTC. Protein sequence: CASSQPLQGNYGYTF.

This clonotype came up many times. V gene TRBV5-1 combines with J gene TRBJ2-1; TRBD2 agrees at 13 bases. Trimming cost V 2 bases and J 9 bases; bases outside gene matches: 17. The CDR3 sequence is 19 residues long. The germline V gene encodes CDR1 SGHRS and CDR2 YFSETQ. The CDR3 loop reads CASSFSGTSGVGSLGEQFF. In nucleotides, the CDR3 is TGCGCCAGCAGCTTTTCCGGGACTAGCGGGGTAGGCTCTTTAGGTGAGCAGTTCTTC.

This clonotype was seen many times. The rearrangement joins TRBV27 to TRBJ1-4; 7 positions agree with TRBD1. The germline gives CDR1 MNHEY, CDR2 SMNVEV (reference sequence). The CDR3 loop spans 19 amino acids. V lost 2 bases to trimming and J lost 5 bases; unmatched junction nucleotides: 17. As DNA, the CDR3 is TGTGCCAGCAGTTTAAGACGGGACACTGACCAGGGGGGGAATGAAAAACTGTTTTTT. It translates to CASSLRRDTDQGGNEKLFF.

This clonotype was found a few times. This chain connects TRBV24-1 to TRBJ2-1; tentative D call: TRBD1 (5 bases). The V end lost 4 bases, the J end lost 0 bases, and 12 bases lay between the germline ends. CDR3 length: 16 amino acids. Germline lookup yields CDR1 KGHDR and CDR2 SFDVKD. The CDR3: CATSDPQGASYNEQFF. The CDR3 DNA sequence: TGTGCCACCAGTGACCCGCAGGGCGCCTCCTACAATGAGCAGTTCTTC.

This clonotype was found many times. The chain recombines TRBV5-1 with TRBJ2-7; maybe TRBD1 (6 bases). The germline gives CDR1 SGHRS, CDR2 YFSETQ. The V gene lost 4 bases and the J gene lost 3 bases, with 14 bases spanning the gap. This CDR3 contains 14 residues. The CDR3 DNA reads as TGCGCCAGCAGCCCCGGACAGATTGACTACGAGCAGTACTTC. It yields the protein CASSPGQIDYEQYF.

This clonotype showed up many times. The chain has TRBV7-9 and TRBJ2-2; a possible D gene is TRBD1 (7 bases). The CDR3 is made up of 17 amino acids. Germline V CDR1 and CDR2: SEHNR, FQNEAQ (reference sequence). V lost 11 bases and J lost 6, with 28 bases in between. In DNA form, the CDR3 reads TGTGCCTTCTTTCAAGGCAGGGGGGCTTATTCTCCCGGGGAGCTGTTTTTT. This sequence encodes CAFFQGRGAYSPGELFF.

This clonotype was recorded at least ten times. The chain links TRBV12-5 to TRBJ1-2, with D unresolved. Germline V lookup: CDR1 LGHNT, CDR2 FRNRAP. Trimming left V 4 bases short and J 3 bases short, with 12 bases between. The CDR3 is 14 amino acids. In DNA form, the CDR3 reads TGTGCTAGTGGTTCGTCCGGCAGGCACTATGGCTACACCTTC. The encoded protein is CASGSSGRHYGYTF.

In this sample, this clonotype turned up many times. CDR3 residues: CSAKIGGPTSDEQFF. In DNA, the CDR3 is TGCAGTGCCAAGATCGGGGGCCCGACTTCCGATGAGCAGTTCTTC. The genes are TRBV20-1 and TRBJ2-1; tentatively, D is TRBD1 or TRBD2 (6 bases each). Germline V lookup: CDR1 DFQATT, CDR2 SNEGSKA (reference sequence). CDR3 size: 15 residues. V was cut by 6 bases and J by 8 bases, with 23 bases left in between.

J is TRBJ1-2 and V is TRBV5-6; perhaps TRBD1 as D (5 bases). The CDR3 is 13 residues long. Deletions cut 9 bases from V and 8 bases from J, with 20 bases between. Germline V gene lookup returns CDR1 SGHDT and CDR2 YYEEEE. Here the CDR3 reads CAMSPGGGEGYTF. In DNA form, the CDR3 reads TGTGCCATGAGCCCCGGGGGTGGAGAAGGCTACACCTTC.

By proportion, this clonotype is large. Written as DNA, the CDR3 is TGTGCCAGCAGTTTGACCCCTCGAATTCAGAAGCAGTTCTTC. It encodes CASSLTPRIQKQFF. The rearrangement uses TRBV12-3 or TRBV12-4 and TRBJ2-1; D gene uncertain. The CDR3 is 14 residues long. V lost 3 bases to trimming and J lost 11 bases, with 17 bases between them.

This clonotype was picked up many times. The chain combines TRBV5-1 with TRBJ1-1, with TRBD1 matching 8 bases. CDR1 is SGHRS, CDR2 YFSETQ, per germline. The CDR3 sequence is 13 residues long. Trimming took 4 bases from V and 3 from J; bases not matched to a gene: 2. The CDR3 loop is CASSQGADTEAFF. The DNA for the CDR3 is TGCGCCAGCAGCCAGGGGGCGGACACTGAAGCTTTCTTT.

This clonotype was counted at least ten times. The chain joins TRBV5-6 to TRBJ1-6, with D unclear. Germline V gene data show CDR1 as SGHDT and CDR2 as YYEEEE. Trimming removed 0 bases from V and 3 bases from J, with 13 bases in between. This CDR3 spans 17 amino acids. This chain's CDR3 is CASSLVPWEGYNSPLHF. CDR3 sequence (DNA): TGTGCCAGCAGCTTGGTGCCGTGGGAGGGCTATAATTCACCCCTCCACTTT.

This clonotype was recorded many times. V gene TRBV7-9 combines with J gene TRBJ2-7; D might be TRBD2 (6 bases). The CDR3 contains 15 residues. The V and J ends lost 5 bases and 0 bases respectively, with 14 bases between them. Germline V gene sequence: CDR1 SEHNR, CDR2 FQNEAQ (reference sequence). Here the CDR3 DNA reads TGTGCCAGCAGCACCGGACTAACGAGCTCCTACGAGCAGTACTTC. The encoded protein is CASSTGLTSSYEQYF.

Many counts were recorded for this clonotype. The chain has TRBV20-1 and TRBJ2-1; D is unresolved. CDR1 DFQATT and CDR2 SNEGSKA come from the germline V gene (reference sequence). The V gene lost 4 bases and the J gene lost 4 bases, with 14 bases spanning the gap. The CDR3 loop spans 14 amino acids. CDR3 amino acids: CSAISPRLYNEQFF. Written as DNA, the CDR3 is TGCAGTGCTATCTCCCCCAGACTTTACAATGAGCAGTTCTTC.

This clonotype was picked up many times. The chain carries TRBV4-1 and TRBJ2-7; tentatively, D is TRBD1 or TRBD2 (5 bases each). Germline values: CDR1 MGHRA, CDR2 YSYEKL. The CDR3 totals 13 residues. Trimming took 2 bases from V and 7 from J, leaving 12 bases between them. CDR3 nucleotides: TGCGCCAGCAGCCAACCCGGGACGTCTGAGCAGTACTTC. It translates to CASSQPGTSEQYF.

A few counts support this clonotype. The J gene is TRBJ2-7, the V gene TRBV10-3, with 10 bases aligning to TRBD1. CDR1 ENHRY and CDR2 SYGVKD come from the germline V gene. The CDR3 sequence is 14 residues long. Trimming cost V 3 bases and J 3 bases; bases outside gene matches: 2. The CDR3 region has the DNA TGTGCCATCAGTGACCGGGACAGGGGCTACGAGCAGTACTTC. Its translation is CAISDRDRGYEQYF.

There are many counts of this clonotype. The rearrangement uses TRBV4-1 and TRBJ2-7; unclear D gene. This CDR3 contains 13 residues. Germline V gene sequence: CDR1 MGHRA, CDR2 YSYEKL. V lost 2 bases and J lost 5, with 10 bases in between. The CDR3: CASSQQREDEQYF. For the CDR3, the DNA is TGCGCCAGCAGCCAACAAAGGGAAGACGAGCAGTACTTC.

This clonotype turned up a few times. The J gene is TRBJ1-4, the V gene TRBV20-1; D not resolved. V lost 5 bases to trimming and J lost 4 bases, with 17 bases between them. The CDR3 is made up of 15 amino acids. CDR1 is DFQATT and CDR2 is SNEGSKA in the germline V gene (reference sequence). CDR3 in amino acids: CSAAPVQAGNEKLFF. The CDR3 coding sequence is TGCAGTGCTGCCCCAGTGCAGGCCGGTAATGAAAAACTGTTTTTT.

This clonotype was detected many times. This chain uses TRBV10-3 with TRBJ1-1; D ambiguous. The germline V gene encodes CDR1 ENHRY and CDR2 SYGVKD. This CDR3 contains 12 residues. V lost 4 bases to trimming and J lost 6 bases, with 9 bases between them. The CDR3 bases are TGTGCCATCAGTGGAGGCCCGCCTGAAGCTTTCTTT. Translating gives CAISGGPPEAFF.

This clonotype has more than one count but fewer than ten. The rearrangement links TRBV6-1 to TRBJ2-7, with D perhaps matching TRBD2 (6 bases). This CDR3 comprises 15 residues. V lost 5 bases to trimming and J lost 4 bases, with 18 bases between them. Germline V gene data show CDR1 as MNHNS and CDR2 as SASEGT. CDR3 sequence: CASSPSRGNRYEQYF. CDR3 nucleotides: TGTGCCAGCAGTCCATCCCGGGGGAATCGATACGAGCAGTACTTC.

Many counts were recorded for this clonotype. CDR3 sequence (DNA): TGCAGTGCCAGTACCCATCCCGGCCTGCTCGGCGGTGAGCAGTTCTTC. Encoded protein: CSASTHPGLLGGEQFF. This chain joins TRBV20-1 and TRBJ2-1; D not resolved. The ends were cut back, 6 bases at V and 9 bases at J, with 27 bases in the middle. The CDR3 has 16 residues. Germline CDR1 and CDR2: DFQATT and SNEGSKA (reference sequence).

This clonotype was recorded at least ten times. The chain uses TRBV20-1 and TRBJ2-4, with D unclear. The CDR3 loop spans 15 amino acids. V lost 1 base and J lost 2, with 12 bases in between. In germline, CDR1 is DFQATT, CDR2 SNEGSKA (reference sequence). The CDR3 DNA follows: TGCAGTGCTAGAGCCCCTGGGTTGACCAAAAACATTCAGTACTTC. It is translated as CSARAPGLTKNIQYF.

This clonotype was seen many times. The rearrangement joins TRBV7-2 to TRBJ2-2, with D tentatively TRBD1 (6 bases). V dropped 1 base and J dropped 3 bases, with 9 bases sitting between them. Germline CDR1 is SGHTA and CDR2 is FQGNSA. CDR3 length: 15 residues. CDR3 bases: TGTGCCAGCAGCTTAGGACAGGTCTACACCGGGGAGCTGTTTTTT. Its protein is CASSLGQVYTGELFF. Full variable domain (remainder filled in from reference TRBV7-2 and TRBJ2-2): GAGVSQSPSNKVTEKGKDVELRCDPISGHTALYWYRQSLGQGLEFLIYFQGNSAPDKSGLPSDRFSAERTGGSVSTLTIQRTQQEDSAVYLCASSLGQVYTGELFFGEGSRLTVL.

This clonotype was seen ten or more times. This chain connects TRBV5-1 to TRBJ2-7; 11 bases align to TRBD2. V lost 1 base and J lost 6; bases outside the gene matches: 15. The V gene's germline CDR1 is SGHRS and CDR2 YFSETQ. This CDR3 is built from 18 residues. As DNA, the CDR3 is TGCGCCAGCAGCTTGACTAGCGGGAGTAAGCCCCTCCCTTTCGAGCAGTACTTC. Residues: CASSLTSGSKPLPFEQYF.

This clonotype was counted at least ten times. The chain combines TRBV29-1 with TRBJ2-2; D is unresolved. Germline V gene sequence: CDR1 SQVTM, CDR2 ANQGSEA. V lost 3 bases to trimming and J lost 4 bases, with 9 bases between them. This CDR3 is built from 13 residues. The CDR3 sequence: CSVDVTSTGELFF. The DNA for the CDR3 is TGCAGCGTTGATGTCACCAGCACCGGGGAGCTGTTTTTT.